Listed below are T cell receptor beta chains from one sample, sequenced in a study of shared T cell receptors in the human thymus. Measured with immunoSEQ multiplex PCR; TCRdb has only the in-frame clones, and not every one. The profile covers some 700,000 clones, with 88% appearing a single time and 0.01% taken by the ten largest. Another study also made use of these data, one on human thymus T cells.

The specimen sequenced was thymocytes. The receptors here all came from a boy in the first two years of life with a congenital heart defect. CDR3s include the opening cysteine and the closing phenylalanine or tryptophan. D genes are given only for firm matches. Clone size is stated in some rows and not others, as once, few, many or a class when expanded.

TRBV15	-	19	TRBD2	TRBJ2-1	TGTGCCACCAGCAGAGGGGGAGTGTGGCTAGCGGACCATAGGAATGAGCAGTTCTTC	CATSRGGVWLADHRNEQFF
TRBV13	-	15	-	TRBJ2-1	TGTGCCAGCAGCCGGGCCAGCGGACCCTACAATGAGCAGTTCTTC	CASSRASGPYNEQFF
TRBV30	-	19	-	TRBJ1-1	TGTGCCTGGAGTGTTTGGTGGGCAGGGAAGGAGTTTTCGGACACTGAAGCTTTCTTT	CAWSVWWAGKEFSDTEAFF
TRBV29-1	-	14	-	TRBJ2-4	TGCAGCGTTAGGGGTGTCCTAGCCAAAAACATTCAGTACTTC	CSVRGVLAKNIQYF
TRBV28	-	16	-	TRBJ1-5	TGTGCCAGCAGTCCACAACCAGGAGGTCGGCATCAGCCCCAGCATTTT	CASSPQPGGRHQPQHF
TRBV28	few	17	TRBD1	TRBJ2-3	TGTGCCAGCAGTTTATATTTGGGACAGGGGGGCCCAGATACGCAGTATTTT	CASSLYLGQGGPDTQYF
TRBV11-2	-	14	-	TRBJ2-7	TGTGCCAGCAGCTTACATAGAAAGCCCTACGAGCAGTACTTC	CASSLHRKPYEQYF
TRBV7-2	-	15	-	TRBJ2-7	TGTGCCAGCAGCTTAAGGGGGGGCGGCCTCTACGAGCAGTACTTC	CASSLRGGGLYEQYF
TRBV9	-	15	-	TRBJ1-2	TGTGCCAGCAGCGTAGGGGAGGGGAGGGCAGGAGGCTACACCTTC	CASSVGEGRAGGYTF
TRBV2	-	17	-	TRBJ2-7	TGTGCCAGCAGAGGGAGCGTTGGGGTTAGCGTCTCCTACGAGCAGTACTTC	CASRGSVGVSVSYEQYF
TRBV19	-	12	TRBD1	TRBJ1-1	TGTGCCCGCACGGGACAGGGGGCAACGGCTTTCTTT	CARTGQGATAFF
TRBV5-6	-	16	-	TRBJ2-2	TGTGCCAGCAGCTTGGTCCTAGCCGGCTCCACCGGGGAGCTGTTTTTT	CASSLVLAGSTGELFF
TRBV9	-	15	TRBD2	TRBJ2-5	TGTGCCAGCAGCGTAGGCGGGAGGGCGGGGGAGACCCAGTACTTC	CASSVGGRAGETQYF
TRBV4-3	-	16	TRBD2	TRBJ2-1	TGCGCCAGCAGCCAAGATACGGGAGGGCCTGGCAATGAGCAGTTCTTC	CASSQDTGGPGNEQFF
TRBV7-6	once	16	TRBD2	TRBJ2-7	TGTGCCAGCAGCCCCCGGAAGCGCGGGAGAACCTACGAGCAGTACTTC	CASSPRKRGRTYEQYF
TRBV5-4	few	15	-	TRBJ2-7	TGTGCCAGCAGCGCCGGGACACCGAGCTCCTACGAGCAGTACTTC	CASSAGTPSSYEQYF
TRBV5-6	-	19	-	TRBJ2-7	TGTGCCAGCAGCTGCCCGGGACAGGGGAGACTAGCGGGCACCCACGAGCAGTACTTC	CASSCPGQGRLAGTHEQYF
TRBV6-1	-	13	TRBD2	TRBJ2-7	TGTGCCAGCCCCCGACTAGCGGTCGACGAGCAGTACTTC	CASPRLAVDEQYF
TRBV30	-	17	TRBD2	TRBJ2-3	TGTGCCTGGAGGGCTAGCGGGAATTTTTCTAGCACAGATACGCAGTATTTT	CAWRASGNFSSTDTQYF
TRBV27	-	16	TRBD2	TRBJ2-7	TGTGCCAGCAGTCCGGGGGGTGGGACGTTACCCTACGAGCAGTACTTC	CASSPGGGTLPYEQYF
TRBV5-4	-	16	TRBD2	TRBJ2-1	TGTGCCAGCAGCTTGCCGGGGACTAGCGGGGGGAATGAGCAGTTCTTC	CASSLPGTSGGNEQFF
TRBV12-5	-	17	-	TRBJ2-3	TGTGCTAGTGCTCCCCCCGGCGGGCGGTCCGACACAGATACGCAGTATTTT	CASAPPGGRSDTDTQYF
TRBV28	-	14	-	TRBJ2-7	TGTGCCGCGGGTGGCGGGAACGAGACCTACGAGCAGTACTTC	CAAGGGNETYEQYF
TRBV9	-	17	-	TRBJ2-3	TGTGCCAGCAGCGTAGATGTATGGGCTAAGACATCAGATACGCAGTATTTT	CASSVDVWAKTSDTQYF
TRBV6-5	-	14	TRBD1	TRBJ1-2	TGTGCCAGCAGCCTGACAGGGGCAGCATATGGCTACACCTTC	CASSLTGAAYGYTF
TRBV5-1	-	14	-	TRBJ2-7	TGCGCCAGCAGCTTGACGGATAGGGGCTACGAGCAGTACTTC	CASSLTDRGYEQYF
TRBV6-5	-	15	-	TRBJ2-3	TGTGCCAGCCGAAGACCAGGACTCAACACAGATACGCAGTATTTT	CASRRPGLNTDTQYF
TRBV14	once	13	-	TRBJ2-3	TGTGCCAGCAGCATTAGCGGCACAGATACGCAGTATTTT	CASSISGTDTQYF
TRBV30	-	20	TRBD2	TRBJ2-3	TGTGCCTGGATTGGGACAGAATCCTATACTAGCGGGAGTATTGACGATACGCAGTATTTT	CAWIGTESYTSGSIDDTQYF
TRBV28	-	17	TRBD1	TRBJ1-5	TGTGCCAGCAGTCCACCATCCGGGACAGGGGGCTGGCAGCCCCAGCATTTT	CASSPPSGTGGWQPQHF
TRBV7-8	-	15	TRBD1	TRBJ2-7	TGTGCCAGCAGTTTTACAGGACAGGGGACCTACGAGCAGTACTTC	CASSFTGQGTYEQYF
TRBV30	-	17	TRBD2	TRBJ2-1	TGTGCCTGGAGACATAGAGGACTAGCTCTACTCTACAATGAGCAGTTCTTC	CAWRHRGLALLYNEQFF
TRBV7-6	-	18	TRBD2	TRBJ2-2	TGTGCCAGCAGCTTAGTCGAGTGGGAGGGGACCGGGGCCGGGGAGCTGTTTTTT	CASSLVEWEGTGAGELFF
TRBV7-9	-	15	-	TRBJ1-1	TGTGCCCTCCGGGAGGGAGCTCATCCGAACACTGAAGCTTTCTTT	CALREGAHPNTEAFF
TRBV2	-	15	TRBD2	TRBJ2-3	TGTGCCAGCAATAGGACTAGCGGGATCTCAGATACGCAGTATTTT	CASNRTSGISDTQYF
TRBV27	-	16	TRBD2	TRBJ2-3	TGTGCCAGCAGTCACCCCGGGACTAGTAGGTCAGATACGCAGTATTTT	CASSHPGTSRSDTQYF
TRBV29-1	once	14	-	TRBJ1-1	TGCAGCGTCGTGGAGTTGGGGGGACCTTATGAAGCTTTCTTT	CSVVELGGPYEAFF
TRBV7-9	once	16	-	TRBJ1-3	TGTGCCAGCAGCCCCAAGTCCGGGATTGGAGGAAACACCATATATTTT	CASSPKSGIGGNTIYF
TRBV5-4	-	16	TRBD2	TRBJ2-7	TGTGCCAGCAGCTTGGAGGCTAGCGGGAGCGAGAACGAGCAGTACTTC	CASSLEASGSENEQYF
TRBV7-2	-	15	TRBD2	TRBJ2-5	TGTGCCAGCAGCTTGACTAGCGGGGGTGGGGAGACCCAGTACTTC	CASSLTSGGGETQYF
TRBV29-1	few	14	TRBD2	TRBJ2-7	TGCAGCGTTGTCCCGGCGCGGGAGCCCCACGAGCAGTACTTC	CSVVPAREPHEQYF
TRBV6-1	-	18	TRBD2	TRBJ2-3	TGTGCCAGCAGTGCCCTCTTCTTGGCGGGAGATGAGACAGATACGCAGTATTTT	CASSALFLAGDETDTQYF
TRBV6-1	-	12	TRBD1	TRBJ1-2	TGTGCCAGCAGGGGACAGGGGAGCGGCTACACCTTC	CASRGQGSGYTF
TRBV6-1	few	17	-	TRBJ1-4	TGTGCCAGCAGTGGCCCTCTGCTGGGCCAGTTAATTGAAAAACTGTTTTTT	CASSGPLLGQLIEKLFF
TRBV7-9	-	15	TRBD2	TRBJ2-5	TGTGCCAGCAGCTATTTCGGGACTAGCAGAGAGACCCAGTACTTC	CASSYFGTSRETQYF
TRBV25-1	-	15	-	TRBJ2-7	TGTGCCAGCAGTCGTACAGGAGTAACCACCTACGAGCAGTACTTC	CASSRTGVTTYEQYF
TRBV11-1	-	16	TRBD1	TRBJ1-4	TGTGCCAGCAGCCAGGGACAGGGACGAACTAATGAAAAACTGTTTTTT	CASSQGQGRTNEKLFF
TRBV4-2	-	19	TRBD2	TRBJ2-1	TGTGCCAGCAGCCTCCGTACTAGCGGGAGGGCCCCCTCCTACAATGAGCAGTTCTTC	CASSLRTSGRAPSYNEQFF
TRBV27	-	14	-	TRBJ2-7	TGTGCCAGCAGTTTATCAGGGAGGACCTACGAGCAGTACTTC	CASSLSGRTYEQYF
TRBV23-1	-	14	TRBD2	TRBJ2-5	TGCGCCAGCAGTCAACGGACTAGAGGGGAGACCCAGTACTTC	CASSQRTRGETQYF
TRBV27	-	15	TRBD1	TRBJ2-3	TGTGCCAGCAGGGACAGGGGACCTCACACAGATACGCAGTATTTT	CASRDRGPHTDTQYF
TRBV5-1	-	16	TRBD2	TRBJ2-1	TGCGCCAGCAGGTTATTAGCGGGACCTCAACAGGATGAGCAGTTCTTC	CASRLLAGPQQDEQFF
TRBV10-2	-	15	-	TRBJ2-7	TGCGCCAGCGGCCGGAGGGGGCTGTCCTCCTACGAGCAGTACTTC	CASGRRGLSSYEQYF
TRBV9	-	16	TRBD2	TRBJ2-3	TGTGCCAGCAGCGCCACTAGCGGGAGGGATCGGGATACGCAGTATTTT	CASSATSGRDRDTQYF
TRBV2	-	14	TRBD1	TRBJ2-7	TGTGCCGTAAACCCGGGACAGGGAATCCACGAGCAGTACTTC	CAVNPGQGIHEQYF
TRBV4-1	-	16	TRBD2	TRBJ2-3	TGCGCCAGCAGCCCCCGGACTAGCGGGAGGAGAGATACGCAGTATTTT	CASSPRTSGRRDTQYF
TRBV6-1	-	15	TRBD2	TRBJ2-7	TGTGCCAGCAGAATAAGACTAGCGGGAGTTCTGGAGCAGTACTTC	CASRIRLAGVLEQYF
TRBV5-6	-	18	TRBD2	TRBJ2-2	TGTGCCAGCAGCGAGGGACTAGCGGAGAATCCGAACACCGGGGAGCTGTTTTTT	CASSEGLAENPNTGELFF
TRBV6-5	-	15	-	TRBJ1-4	TGTGCCAGCAGTTACAGGTACAGGTCCCATGAAAAACTGTTTTTT	CASSYRYRSHEKLFF